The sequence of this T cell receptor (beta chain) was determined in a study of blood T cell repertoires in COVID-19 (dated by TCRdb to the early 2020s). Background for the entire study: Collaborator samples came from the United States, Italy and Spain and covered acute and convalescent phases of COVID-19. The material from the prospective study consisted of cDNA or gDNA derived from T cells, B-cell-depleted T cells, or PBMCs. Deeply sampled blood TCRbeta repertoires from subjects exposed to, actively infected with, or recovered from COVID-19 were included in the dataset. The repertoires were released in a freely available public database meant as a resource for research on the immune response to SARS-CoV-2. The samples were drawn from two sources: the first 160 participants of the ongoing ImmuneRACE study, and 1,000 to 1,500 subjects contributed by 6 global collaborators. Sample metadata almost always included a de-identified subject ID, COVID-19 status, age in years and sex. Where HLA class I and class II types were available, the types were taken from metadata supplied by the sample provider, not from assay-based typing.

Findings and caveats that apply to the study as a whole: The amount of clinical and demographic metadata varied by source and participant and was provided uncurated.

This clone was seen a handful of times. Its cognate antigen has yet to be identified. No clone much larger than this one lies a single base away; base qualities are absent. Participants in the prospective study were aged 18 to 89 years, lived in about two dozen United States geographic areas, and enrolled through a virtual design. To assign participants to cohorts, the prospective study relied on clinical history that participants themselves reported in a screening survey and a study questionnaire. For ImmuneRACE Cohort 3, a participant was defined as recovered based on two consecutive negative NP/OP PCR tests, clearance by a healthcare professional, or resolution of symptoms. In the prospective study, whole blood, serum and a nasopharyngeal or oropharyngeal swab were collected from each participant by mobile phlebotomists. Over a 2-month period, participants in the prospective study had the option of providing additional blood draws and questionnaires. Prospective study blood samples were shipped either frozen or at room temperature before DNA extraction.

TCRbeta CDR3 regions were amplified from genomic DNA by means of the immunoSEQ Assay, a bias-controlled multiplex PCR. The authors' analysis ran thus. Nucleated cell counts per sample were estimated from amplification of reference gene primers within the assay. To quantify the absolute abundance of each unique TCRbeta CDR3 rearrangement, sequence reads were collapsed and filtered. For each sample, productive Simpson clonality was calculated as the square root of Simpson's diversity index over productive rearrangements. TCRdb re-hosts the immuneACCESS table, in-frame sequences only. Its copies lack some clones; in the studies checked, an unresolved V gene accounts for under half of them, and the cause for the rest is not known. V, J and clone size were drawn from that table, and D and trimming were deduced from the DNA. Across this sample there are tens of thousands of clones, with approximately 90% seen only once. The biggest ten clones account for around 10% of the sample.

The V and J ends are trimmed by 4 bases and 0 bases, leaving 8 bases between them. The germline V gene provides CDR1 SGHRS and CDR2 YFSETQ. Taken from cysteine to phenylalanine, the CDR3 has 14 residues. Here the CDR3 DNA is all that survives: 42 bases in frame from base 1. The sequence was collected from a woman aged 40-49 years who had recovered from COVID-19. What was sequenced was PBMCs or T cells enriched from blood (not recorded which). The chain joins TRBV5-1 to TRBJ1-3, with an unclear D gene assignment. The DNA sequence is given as TGCGCCAGCAGCGAAGGGAGCTCTGGAAACACCATATATTTT. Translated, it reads CASSEGSSGNTIYF.